These T cell receptor beta chains were read from a single sample in a study of identical twins. Each CDR3 protein gets one entry after TCRdb re-called the 5' RACE reads with MiXCR. The table shows approximately 500,000 distinct CDR3 sequences, with roughly a quarter occurring only once. The sample was also linked to a second study, of T cells expressing NK-cell markers.

What was sequenced was CD4+ T cells sorted from blood. These receptor sequences come from a woman between 18 and 29 years old in good health. The CDR3 runs from the conserved cysteine through the conserved F or W. The order of the fields is V gene, J gene, CDR3 protein.

TRBV7-9	TRBJ2-1	CASSLQGFREKDEQFF
TRBV24-1	TRBJ2-1	CATSETGTSAYNEQFF
TRBV27	TRBJ1-2	CASSRQSGQGASLVGYTF
TRBV20-1	TRBJ1-2	CSARRDSANYGYTF
TRBV7-2	TRBJ2-5	CASSPGPGETQYF
TRBV9	TRBJ2-5	CASSVAGGRQETQYF
TRBV7-9	TRBJ2-7	CASSSLAGGRYEQYF
TRBV27	TRBJ1-3	CASSSRLVSGNTIYF
TRBV11-2	TRBJ2-1	CASSFWVGLAGVAAEQFF
TRBV12-3/TRBV12-4	TRBJ1-2	CASSTGQGYGYTF
TRBV29-1	TRBJ1-2	CSVKNRGTNYGYTF
TRBV25-1	TRBJ2-1	CASSAPGTRYNEQFF
TRBV30	TRBJ2-5	CAWSAIRWTSAKETQYF
TRBV5-6	TRBJ2-7	CASSFPGTYPAEQYF
TRBV29-1	TRBJ2-3	CSALPLPTDTQYF
TRBV9	TRBJ2-3	CASSVAALVTAPDTQYF
TRBV15	TRBJ2-1	CATSRTGNEQFF
TRBV6-1	TRBJ2-1	CASSPTGPLYNEQFF
TRBV11-2	TRBJ2-6	CASSSPGLATIGANVLTF
TRBV5-1	TRBJ2-1	CASSPGRTGFYNEQFF